One sample yielded the 27 T cell receptor beta chains listed below, sequenced in a study of blood T cells in healthy people across ages. It was with a sample-barcoded 5' primer and a J-beta primer mix that a second PCR of about 7 to 12 cycles was run. Each CDR3 protein is one row after TCRdb ran MiXCR on the 5' RACE reads. Among about 640,000 distinct CDR3 sequences, roughly 58% were seen once, and the ten largest hold roughly 34%. Sequenced sample: blood. These receptors came from a man aged 55 to 70 in good health.

The chain joins TRBV5-1 to TRBJ2-3; D perhaps matches TRBD2 (7 bases). Per germline, CDR1 SGHRS and CDR2 YFSETQ. With 0 bases removed from V and 2 bases from J, the gap between germline ends came to 16 bases. This CDR3 comprises 17 residues. The CDR3 loop reads CASSLGGGHPSTDTQYF. For the CDR3, the DNA is TGCGCCAGCAGCTTGGGCGGGGGACACCCTTCCACAGATACGCAGTATTTT.

The chain joins TRBV9 to TRBJ2-2; D is undetermined. The V and J ends lost 2 bases and 6 bases respectively, with 11 bases between them. The CDR3 has 14 amino acids. Germline CDR1 is SGDLS and CDR2 is YYNGEE. For the CDR3, the DNA is TGTGCCAGCAGCGTTGGTGCGATCGCCGGGGAGCTGTTTTTT. Translation: CASSVGAIAGELFF.

V gene TRBV5-7 combines with J gene TRBJ2-7, with 8 nucleotides matching TRBD1. Judging by the DNA end, TRBJ2-5 fits better; the J call may be wrong. TRBV5-7 is marked as an open reading frame, function uncertain. The CDR3 totals 15 residues. The CDR3 is CASSSTWTGKETQYF. The CDR3, as DNA: TGTGCCAGCAGCTCGACCTGGACAGGGAAAGAGACCCAGTACTTC.

This clonotype has a single count. CDR3 DNA sequence: TGTGCCAGCAGCGTAGTCGAGACTAGCACAGATACGCAGTATTTT. Translated, it gives CASSVVETSTDTQYF. The gene calls are TRBV9 and TRBJ2-3; no clear D gene. Trimming pared 0 bases from V and 0 bases from J, leaving 8 bases between. The CDR3 is 15 residues long. CDR1 and CDR2 (germline): SGDLS, YYNGEE.

This clonotype was observed a handful of times. The chain recombines TRBV20-1 with TRBJ2-2, with TRBD2 matching over 7 bases. The trim removed 1 base at V and 1 base at J, leaving 3 bases unmatched. The CDR3 is 15 residues long. Germline CDR1 reads DFQATT; CDR2 reads SNEGSKA (reference sequence). The CDR3 region has the DNA TGCAGTGCTAGAGGGGAGCGGGGGAACACCGGGGAGCTGTTTTTT. This sequence encodes CSARGERGNTGELFF.

The chain combines TRBV25-1 with TRBJ1-2; D unresolved. The V gene lost 4 bases and the J gene lost 6 bases, with 12 bases spanning the gap. The germline gives CDR1 MGHDK, CDR2 SYGVNS. CDR3 length equals 13 residues. CDR3 DNA sequence: TGTGCCAGCAGTGCGATCCAGGAGAATGGCTACACCTTC. This encodes CASSAIQENGYTF.

In its sample, this clonotype was seen many times. CDR3 bases: TGCAGTGCTAAGAGTGGGACAGCTGGGTACGAGCAGTACTTC. As protein: CSAKSGTAGYEQYF. The chain is built from TRBV20-1 and TRBJ2-7; TRBD1 matches at 7 bases. Germline trimming cut 4 bases from V and 4 bases from J; bases unmatched to any gene: 10. The germline CDR1 and CDR2 sequences are DFQATT and SNEGSKA (reference sequence). The CDR3 is made up of 14 amino acids.

CDR3 nucleotide sequence: TGTGCCAGTCGGGGGACAGCCCACTACAATGAGCAGTTCTTC. As protein: CASRGTAHYNEQFF. V gene TRBV28 combines with J gene TRBJ2-1; D is possibly TRBD1 (7 bases). Germline CDR1 and CDR2: MDHEN and SYDVKM. V was clipped by 9 bases and J by 3 bases, with 15 bases between them. The CDR3 has 14 residues.

This clonotype was seen just once. The J gene is TRBJ1-2, the V gene TRBV5-6; possible D gene TRBD1, 6 bases. V lost 4 bases and J lost 4, with 20 bases in between. Germline V gene lookup returns CDR1 SGHDT and CDR2 YYEEEE. This CDR3 region has 16 residues. CDR3 sequence: CASSPRWQGRGYGYTF. The CDR3 DNA follows: TGTGCCAGCAGCCCAAGGTGGCAGGGGCGCGGCTATGGCTACACCTTC.

This chain connects TRBV5-1 to TRBJ2-6; D is unclear. This CDR3 has 16 amino acids. Germline CDR1 and CDR2: SGHRS and YFSETQ. V was shortened by 3 bases and J by 1 base, with 11 bases between the two germline ends. CDR3 sequence: CASSSPIGSGANVLTF. The CDR3 DNA sequence: TGCGCCAGCAGCTCGCCCATTGGATCTGGGGCCAACGTCCTGACTTTC.

This sequence joins TRBV12-3 or TRBV12-4 and TRBJ1-6; D is perhaps TRBD1 (5 bases). CDR3 length equals 15 residues. Trimming cost V 3 bases and J 10 bases, with 16 bases left between them. The CDR3 protein is CASSFTHRHNSPLHF. CDR3 coding DNA: TGTGCCAGCAGTTTTACACACAGGCACAACTCACCCCTCCACTTT.

There are a few counts of this clonotype. V gene TRBV7-2 combines with J gene TRBJ2-5, with D possibly TRBD1 on 6 matching bases. The J call is in doubt because the DNA end fits TRBJ2-7 better. CDR1 is SGHTA and CDR2 is FQGNSA in the germline V gene. This CDR3 contains 15 residues. CDR3 residues: CASSLGANGYHEQYF. CDR3 nucleotides: TGTGCCAGCAGCTTGGGGGCCAACGGGTACCACGAGCAGTACTTC.

The rearrangement joins TRBV14 to TRBJ1-6; 9 nucleotides line up with TRBD1. J gave up 10 bases and V 4 bases, and 17 bases lay outside the gene matches. The length of the CDR3 is 18 residues. Germline CDR1 reads SGHDN; CDR2 reads FVKESK. The CDR3 sequence: CASSRGGTGRWNWSPLHF. The CDR3 DNA follows: TGTGCCAGCAGCCGGGGTGGGACAGGGCGTTGGAATTGGTCACCCCTCCACTTT.

The chain joins TRBV12-3 or TRBV12-4 to TRBJ2-1; 7 bases line up with TRBD2. V shed 6 bases, J shed 10 bases, and the junction held 18 bases outside the gene matches. CDR3 length: 16 amino acids. The CDR3 protein is CASSSPWGGIVSEQFF. In nucleotides, the CDR3 is TGTGCCAGCAGCTCCCCATGGGGGGGAATCGTCAGCGAGCAGTTCTTC.

CDR3 sequence (DNA): TGTGCCAGCAGCCCGGGGTCCATACTCTCCGATGAGCAGTTCTTC. It specifies CASSPGSILSDEQFF. V is TRBV3-1 and J is TRBJ2-1, with D tentatively TRBD2 (5 bases). Germline lookup yields CDR1 LGHDT and CDR2 YNNKEL (reference sequence). Trimming took 4 bases from V and 8 from J, leaving 18 bases between them. There are 15 residues in the CDR3.

The table lists this clonotype with a few counts. The chain couples TRBV20-1 to TRBJ2-7; D may be TRBD2 (5 bases). The CDR3 spans 14 residues. The germline gives CDR1 DFQATT, CDR2 SNEGSKA (reference sequence). Trimming stripped 3 bases from V and 4 bases from J, with 16 bases between. This chain's CDR3 is CSASPTGNLYEQYF. CDR3 in DNA: TGCAGTGCTAGTCCCACGGGGAACCTGTACGAGCAGTACTTC.

This clonotype was counted once. CDR3 region: CSARDVQNRGLYEQYF. The CDR3 DNA reads as TGCAGTGCTAGAGATGTTCAAAATCGGGGCCTCTACGAGCAGTACTTC. The rearrangement joins TRBV20-1 to TRBJ2-7; D tentatively fits TRBD1 or TRBD2 (5 bases each). The germline gives CDR1 DFQATT, CDR2 SNEGSKA (reference sequence). The CDR3 has 16 residues. The V gene lost 0 bases and the J gene lost 3 bases, with 18 bases spanning the gap.

This clonotype was seen only a few times. The rearrangement joins TRBV7-2 to TRBJ1-4; D not resolved. With 2 bases removed from V and 6 bases from J, the gap between germline ends came to 16 bases. This CDR3 contains 16 residues. Germline V gives CDR1 SGHTA, CDR2 FQGNSA. The CDR3 bases are TGTGCCAGCAGCTTACTTGGCACCTACCCCGATGAAAAACTGTTTTTT. Translation gives CASSLLGTYPDEKLFF.

Comment on this clonotype: A much larger clone differs from this one at a single base, so this may be a read error. The chain couples TRBV10-2 to TRBJ2-7, with 9 bases aligning to TRBD2. This CDR3 spans 15 amino acids. The germline gives CDR1 WSHSY, CDR2 SAAADI. This CDR3 is CAGSLGLASSYEQYF. For the CDR3, the DNA is TGCGCCGGCAGCCTGGGACTAGCCAGCTCCTACGAGCAGTACTTC.

The gene calls are TRBV21-1 and TRBJ2-1; the table assigns TRBD2, which was not confirmed against the DNA. TRBV21-1 is classified as a pseudogene. The CDR3 length is 20 residues. CDR3 sequence (DNA): TGTGCCAGCAGCGCCCATTCACTAGTCCAGCTAGGCGGAAACTACAATGAGCAGTTCTTC. Translating gives CASSAHSLVQLGGNYNEQFF.

The rearrangement joins TRBV14 to TRBJ2-1; D gene ambiguous. With 7 bases removed from V and 5 bases from J, the gap between germline ends came to 12 bases. The CDR3 extends over 13 amino acids. Per germline, CDR1 SGHDN and CDR2 FVKESK. The DNA of the CDR3 is TGTGCCAGCACCGCCGCCGCCCACAATGAGCAGTTCTTC. Amino acid sequence: CASTAAAHNEQFF.

The chain uses TRBV4-1 and TRBJ1-2, with 8 positions matching TRBD1. With V trimmed by 0 bases and J by 4 bases, 7 bases remained unmatched. Germline assignment: CDR1 MGHRA and CDR2 YSYEKL. The CDR3 is 16 amino acids. The DNA of the CDR3 is TGCGCCAGCAGCCAAGATCTAGCAGGGGGCGTCTATGGCTACACCTTC. This sequence encodes CASSQDLAGGVYGYTF.

V and J are TRBV7-9 and TRBJ2-1; D possibly corresponds to TRBD2 (6 bases). The CDR3 sequence is 14 residues long. V gave up 5 bases and J gave up 3 bases, with 11 bases separating them. Per the germline V gene, CDR1 is SEHNR and CDR2 is FQNEAQ (reference sequence). This CDR3 reads CASSTSGLYNEQFF. CDR3 nucleotides: TGTGCCAGCAGCACTTCGGGACTCTACAATGAGCAGTTCTTC.

The rearrangement joins TRBV7-2 to TRBJ2-5; D is possibly TRBD2 (5 bases). The CDR3 runs to 15 residues. The germline CDR1 and CDR2 sequences are SGHTA and FQGNSA. V was trimmed by 3 bases and J by 5 bases, leaving 16 bases between them. This chain's CDR3 is CASSLGGPSGETQYF. CDR3 in DNA: TGTGCCAGCAGCTTGGGCGGGCCCTCCGGGGAGACCCAGTACTTC.

This clonotype was recorded at least ten times. The V call is TRBV28, the J call TRBJ1-5; no definite D call. V dropped 8 bases and J dropped 4 bases, with 9 bases sitting between them. Germline CDR1 MDHEN, CDR2 SYDVKM. This CDR3 has 12 amino acids. The CDR3 loop reads CASRWGNQPQHF. Written as DNA, the CDR3 is TGTGCCAGCCGGTGGGGTAATCAGCCCCAGCATTTT.

This chain links TRBV7-2 with TRBJ2-5, with TRBD1 matching over 7 bases. After removal of 3 bases from V and 0 bases from J, the junction contained 4 bases not matched to a gene. CDR3 size: 15 residues. Germline lookup yields CDR1 SGHTA and CDR2 FQGNSA. In DNA form, the CDR3 reads TGTGCCAGCAGCTTGCTGACAGGGTACCAAGAGACCCAGTACTTC. Its protein product is CASSLLTGYQETQYF.

This chain links TRBV20-1 with TRBJ2-1, with 11 bases aligning to TRBD2. Germline V CDR1 and CDR2: DFQATT, SNEGSKA (reference sequence). With 5 bases clipped from V and 12 bases from J, the junction kept 12 bases outside the gene matches. The CDR3 has 14 residues. The CDR3 coding sequence is TGCAGTGCTCGATTAGCGGGGGGGCCTCTCGTGCAGTTCTTC. This gives the protein CSARLAGGPLVQFF.